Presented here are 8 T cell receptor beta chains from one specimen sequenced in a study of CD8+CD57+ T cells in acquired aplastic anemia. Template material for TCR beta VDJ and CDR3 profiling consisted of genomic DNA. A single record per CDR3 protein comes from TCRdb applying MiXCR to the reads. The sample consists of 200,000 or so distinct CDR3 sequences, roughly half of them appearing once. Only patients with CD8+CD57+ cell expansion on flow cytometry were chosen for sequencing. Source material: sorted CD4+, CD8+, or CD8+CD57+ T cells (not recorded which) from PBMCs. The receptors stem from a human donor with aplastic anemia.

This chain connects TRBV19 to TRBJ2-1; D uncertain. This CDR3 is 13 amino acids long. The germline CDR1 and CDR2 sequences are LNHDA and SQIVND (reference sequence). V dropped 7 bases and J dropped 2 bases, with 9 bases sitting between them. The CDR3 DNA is TGTGCCAGTACCACCCGGCCCTACAATGAGCAGTTCTTC. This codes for CASTTRPYNEQFF.

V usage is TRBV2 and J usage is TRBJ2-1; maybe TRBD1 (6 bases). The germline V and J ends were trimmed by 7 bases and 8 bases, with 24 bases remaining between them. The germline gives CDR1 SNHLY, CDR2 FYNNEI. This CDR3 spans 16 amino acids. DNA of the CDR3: TGTGCCAGCAACCCCAGGGGCCCAAAAAAATGGGATGAGCAGTTCTTC. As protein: CASNPRGPKKWDEQFF. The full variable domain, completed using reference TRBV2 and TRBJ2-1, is EPEVTQTPSHQVTQMGQEVILRCVPISNHLYFYWYRQILGQKVEFLVSFYNNEISEKSEIFDDQFSVERPDGSNFTLKIRSTKLEDSAMYFCASNPRGPKKWDEQFFGPGTRLTVL.

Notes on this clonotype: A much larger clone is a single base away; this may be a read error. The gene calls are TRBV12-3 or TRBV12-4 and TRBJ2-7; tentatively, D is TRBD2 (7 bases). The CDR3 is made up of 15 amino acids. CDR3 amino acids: CASSLGGLPGDEQCF. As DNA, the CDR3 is TGTGCCAGCAGTTTGGGGGGGCTTCCCGGTGACGAGCAGTGCTTC.

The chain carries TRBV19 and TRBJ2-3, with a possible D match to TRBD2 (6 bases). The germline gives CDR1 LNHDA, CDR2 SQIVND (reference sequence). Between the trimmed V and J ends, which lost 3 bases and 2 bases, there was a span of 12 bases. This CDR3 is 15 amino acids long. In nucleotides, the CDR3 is TGTGCCAGTAGTATTGCCGCGGGGAACACAGATACGCAGTATTTT. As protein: CASSIAAGNTDTQYF. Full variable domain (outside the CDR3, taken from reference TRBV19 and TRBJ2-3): DGGITQSPKYLFRKEGQNVTLSCEQNLNHDAMYWYRQDPGQGLRLIYYSQIVNDFQKGDIAEGYSVSREKKESFPLTVTSAQKNPTAFYLCASSIAAGNTDTQYFGPGTRLTVL.

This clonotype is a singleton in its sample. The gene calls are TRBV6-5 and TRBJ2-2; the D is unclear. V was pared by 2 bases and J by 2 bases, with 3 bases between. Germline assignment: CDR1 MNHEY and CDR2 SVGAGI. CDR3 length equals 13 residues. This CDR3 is CASSYLNTGELFF. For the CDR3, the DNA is TGTGCCAGCAGTTACCTCAACACCGGGGAGCTGTTTTTT.

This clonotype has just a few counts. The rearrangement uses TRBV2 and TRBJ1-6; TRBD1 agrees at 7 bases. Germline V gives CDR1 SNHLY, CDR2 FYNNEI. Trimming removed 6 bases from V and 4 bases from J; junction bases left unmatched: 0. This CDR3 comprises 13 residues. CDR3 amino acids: CASRGQYNSPLHF. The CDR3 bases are TGTGCCAGCAGGGGACAGTATAATTCACCCCTCCACTTT.

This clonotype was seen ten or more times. The CDR3 coding sequence is TGTGCCAGCAGTTACTCCTCGGGGGCTCAGCCCCAGCATTTT. Translating it yields CASSYSSGAQPQHF. V gene TRBV6-5 combines with J gene TRBJ1-5, with D perhaps TRBD1 (6 bases). Germline V gene lookup returns CDR1 MNHEY and CDR2 SVGAGI. There are 14 residues in the CDR3. The V end lost 0 bases, the J end lost 6 bases, and 9 bases lay between the germline ends.

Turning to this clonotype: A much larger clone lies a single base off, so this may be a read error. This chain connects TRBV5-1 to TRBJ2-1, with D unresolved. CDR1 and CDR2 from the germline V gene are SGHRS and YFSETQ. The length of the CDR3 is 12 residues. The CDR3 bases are TGCGCCAGCAGCTTGAATTACAATGAGCATTTCTTC. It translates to CASSLNYNEHFF.